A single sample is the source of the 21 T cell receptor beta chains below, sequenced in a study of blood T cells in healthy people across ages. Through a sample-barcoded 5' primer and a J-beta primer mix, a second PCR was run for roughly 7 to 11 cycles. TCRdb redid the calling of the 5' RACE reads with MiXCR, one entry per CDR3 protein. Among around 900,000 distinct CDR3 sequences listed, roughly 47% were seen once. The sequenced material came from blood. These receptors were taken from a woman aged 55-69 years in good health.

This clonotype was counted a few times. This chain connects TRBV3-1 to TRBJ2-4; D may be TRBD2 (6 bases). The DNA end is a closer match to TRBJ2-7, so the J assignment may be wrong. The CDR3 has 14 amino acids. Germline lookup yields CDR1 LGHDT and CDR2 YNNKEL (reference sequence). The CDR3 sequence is CASSQVTGDYEQYF. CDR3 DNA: TGTGCCAGCAGCCAAGTAACGGGAGACTACGAGCAGTACTTC.

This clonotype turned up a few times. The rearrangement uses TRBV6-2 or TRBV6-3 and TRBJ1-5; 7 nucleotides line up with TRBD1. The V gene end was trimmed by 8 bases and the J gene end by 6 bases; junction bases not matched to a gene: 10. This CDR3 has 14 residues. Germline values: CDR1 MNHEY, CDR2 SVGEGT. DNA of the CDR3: TGTGCCAGCCAGGACAGGAACATAGGTCAGCCCCAGCATTTT. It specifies CASQDRNIGQPQHF.

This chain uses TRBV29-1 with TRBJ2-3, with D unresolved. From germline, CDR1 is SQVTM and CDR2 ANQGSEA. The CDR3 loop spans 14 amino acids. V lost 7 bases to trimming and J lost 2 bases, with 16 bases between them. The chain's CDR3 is CSAESPYLTDTQYF. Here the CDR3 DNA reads TGCAGCGCCGAGAGCCCGTACCTCACAGATACGCAGTATTTT.

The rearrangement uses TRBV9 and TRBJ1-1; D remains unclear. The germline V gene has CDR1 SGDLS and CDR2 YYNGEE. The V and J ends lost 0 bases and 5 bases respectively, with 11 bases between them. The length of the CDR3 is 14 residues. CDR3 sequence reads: CASSVGPLGTEAFF. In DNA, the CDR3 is TGTGCCAGCAGCGTAGGCCCTTTGGGGACTGAAGCTTTCTTT.

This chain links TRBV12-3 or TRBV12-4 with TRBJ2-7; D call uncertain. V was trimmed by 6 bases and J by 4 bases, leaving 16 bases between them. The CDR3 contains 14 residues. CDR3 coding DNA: TGTGCCAGCAGCCCCGATATTGGAGCGTACGAGCAGTACTTC. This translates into CASSPDIGAYEQYF.

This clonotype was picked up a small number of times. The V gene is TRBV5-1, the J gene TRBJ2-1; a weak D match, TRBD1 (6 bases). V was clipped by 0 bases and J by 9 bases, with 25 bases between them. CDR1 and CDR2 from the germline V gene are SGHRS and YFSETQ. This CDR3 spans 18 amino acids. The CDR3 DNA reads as TGCGCCAGCAGCTTGGCCTCCTCAGGGGCCCTAGTTGGTGCTGAGCAGTTCTTC. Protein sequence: CASSLASSGALVGAEQFF.

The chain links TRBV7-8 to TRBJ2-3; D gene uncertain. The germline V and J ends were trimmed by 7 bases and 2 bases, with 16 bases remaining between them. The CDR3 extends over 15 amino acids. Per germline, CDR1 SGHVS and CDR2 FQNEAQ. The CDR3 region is CASTLRPHPTDTQYF. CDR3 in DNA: TGTGCCAGCACCCTCCGGCCACACCCCACAGATACGCAGTATTTT. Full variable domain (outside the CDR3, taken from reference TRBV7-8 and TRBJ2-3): GAGVSQSPRYKVAKRGQDVALRCDPISGHVSLFWYQQALGQGPEFLTYFQNEAQLDKSGLPSDRFFAERPEGSVSTLKIQRTQQEDSAVYLCASTLRPHPTDTQYFGPGTRLTVL.

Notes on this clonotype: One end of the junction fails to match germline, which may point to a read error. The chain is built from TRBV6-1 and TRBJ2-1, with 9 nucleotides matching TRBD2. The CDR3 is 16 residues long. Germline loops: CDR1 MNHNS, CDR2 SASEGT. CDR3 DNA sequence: TGTGCCAGCCGTGAATATACTAGCGGGCTATACAATGAGCAGTTCTTC. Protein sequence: CASREYTSGLYNEQFF.

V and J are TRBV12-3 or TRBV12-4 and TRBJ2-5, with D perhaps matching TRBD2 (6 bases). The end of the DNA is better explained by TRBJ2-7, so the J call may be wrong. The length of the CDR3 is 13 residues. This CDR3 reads CASRPRETYEQYF. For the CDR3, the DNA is TGTGCCAGCAGGCCGCGGGAAACCTACGAGCAGTACTTC.

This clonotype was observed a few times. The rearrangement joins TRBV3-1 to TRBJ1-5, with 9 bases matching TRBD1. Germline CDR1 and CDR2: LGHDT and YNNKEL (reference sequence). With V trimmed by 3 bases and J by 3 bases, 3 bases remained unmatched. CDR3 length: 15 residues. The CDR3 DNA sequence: TGTGCCAGCAGCCAGGACAGGGGCTACAATCAGCCCCAGCATTTT. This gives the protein CASSQDRGYNQPQHF.

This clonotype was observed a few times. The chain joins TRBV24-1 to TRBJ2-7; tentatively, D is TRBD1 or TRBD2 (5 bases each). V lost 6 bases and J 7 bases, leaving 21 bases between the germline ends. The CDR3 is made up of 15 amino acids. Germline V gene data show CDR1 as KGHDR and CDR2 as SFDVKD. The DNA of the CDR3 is TGTGCCACCAGTTTCCGGGACCAGCTATCCACTGAGCAGTACTTC. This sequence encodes CATSFRDQLSTEQYF.

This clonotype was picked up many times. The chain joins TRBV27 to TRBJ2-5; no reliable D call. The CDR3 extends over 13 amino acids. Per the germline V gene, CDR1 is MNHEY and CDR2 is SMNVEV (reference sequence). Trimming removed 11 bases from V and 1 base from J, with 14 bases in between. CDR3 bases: TGTGCCGTGGGCCGTCCCTTCCAAGAGACCCAGTACTTC. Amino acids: CAVGRPFQETQYF.

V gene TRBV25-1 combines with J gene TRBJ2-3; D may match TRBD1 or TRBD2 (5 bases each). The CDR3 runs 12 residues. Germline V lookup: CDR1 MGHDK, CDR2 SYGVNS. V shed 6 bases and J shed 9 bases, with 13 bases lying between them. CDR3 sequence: CASRGESQTQYF. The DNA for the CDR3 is TGTGCCAGCAGGGGGGAGAGCCAGACGCAGTATTTT.

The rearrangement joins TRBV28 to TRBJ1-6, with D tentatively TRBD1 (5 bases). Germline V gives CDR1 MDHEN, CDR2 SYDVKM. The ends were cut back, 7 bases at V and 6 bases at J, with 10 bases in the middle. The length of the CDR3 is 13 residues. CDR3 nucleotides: TGTGCCAGCATCCGACAGTTTAATTCACCCCTCCACTTT. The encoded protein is CASIRQFNSPLHF.

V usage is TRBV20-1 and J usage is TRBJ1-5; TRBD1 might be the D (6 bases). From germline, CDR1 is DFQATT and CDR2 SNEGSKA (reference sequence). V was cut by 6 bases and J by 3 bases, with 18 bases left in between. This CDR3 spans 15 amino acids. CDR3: CSAPRPGVSNQPQHF. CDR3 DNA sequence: TGCAGTGCGCCGCGGCCAGGGGTCTCCAATCAGCCCCAGCATTTT.

The CDR3 DNA sequence: TGCAGTGCTAGCCCCCTAGGAGATGAGCAGTTCTTC. This codes for CSASPLGDEQFF. This rearrangement joins TRBV20-1 to TRBJ2-1; D gene ambiguous. V was pared by 3 bases and J by 8 bases, with 11 bases between. The germline CDR1 and CDR2 sequences are DFQATT and SNEGSKA (reference sequence). The CDR3 runs to 12 residues.

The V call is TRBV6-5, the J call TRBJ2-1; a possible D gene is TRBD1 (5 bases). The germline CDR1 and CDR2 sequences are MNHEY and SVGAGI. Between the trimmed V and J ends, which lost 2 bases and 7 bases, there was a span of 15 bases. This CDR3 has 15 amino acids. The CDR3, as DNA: TGTGCCAGCAGTTACGAAGGGGTTGACGCGAATGAGCAGTTCTTC. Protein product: CASSYEGVDANEQFF.

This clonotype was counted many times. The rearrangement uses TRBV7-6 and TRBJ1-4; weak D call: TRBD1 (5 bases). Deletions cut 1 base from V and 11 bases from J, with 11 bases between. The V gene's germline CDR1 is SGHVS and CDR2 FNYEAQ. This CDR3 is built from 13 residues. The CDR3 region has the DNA TGTGCCAGCAGCTTAGTGTCGGGGGAGAAACTGTTTTTT. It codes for CASSLVSGEKLFF.

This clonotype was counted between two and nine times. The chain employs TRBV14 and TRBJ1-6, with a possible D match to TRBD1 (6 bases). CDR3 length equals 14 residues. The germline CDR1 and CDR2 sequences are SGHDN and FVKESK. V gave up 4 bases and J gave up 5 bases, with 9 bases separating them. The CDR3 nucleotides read TGTGCCAGCAGCCTAACAGGGAATAATTCACCCCTCCACTTT. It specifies CASSLTGNNSPLHF.

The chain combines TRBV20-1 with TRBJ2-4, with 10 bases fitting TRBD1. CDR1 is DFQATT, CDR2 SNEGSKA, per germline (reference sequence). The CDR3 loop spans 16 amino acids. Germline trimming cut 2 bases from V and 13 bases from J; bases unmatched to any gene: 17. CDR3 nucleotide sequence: TGCAGTGCTAGAAGGCCGACAGGGGGCGAAACCCACGGGCAGTACTTC. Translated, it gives CSARRPTGGETHGQYF.

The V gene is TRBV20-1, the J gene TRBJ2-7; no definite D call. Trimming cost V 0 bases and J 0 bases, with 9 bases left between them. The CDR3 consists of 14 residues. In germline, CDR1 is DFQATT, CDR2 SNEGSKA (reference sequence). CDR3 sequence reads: CSARDPITSYEQYF. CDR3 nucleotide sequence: TGCAGTGCTAGAGATCCAATCACCTCCTACGAGCAGTACTTC.